The source of this T cell receptor (beta chain) is a study of shared clonotypes between healthy human individuals. General study points: Since donors were few, the genetic and exposure-history diversity represented was limited.

Once extracted for a subset, genomic DNA was divided evenly among several immunoSEQ plates. In the original processing: Junction-only immunoSEQ data arrived without quality scores, meaning filtering differed. The table came from immunoSEQ multiplex PCR; TCRdb's copy has only in-frame clones and leaves some out. The DNA was the basis for D and trimming; V, J and clone size are from that table. The data contain more than 900,000 clones, 75% to 85% of them singletons. A word on this clone: Its specificity is unknown.

This clonotype originated in a man aged 18 to 35 in good health. Some clones in this sample may be carry-over from other donors' samples. Sequencing was done on a sample of memory CD4+ T cells from PBMCs. Subset meaning: CD45RA-negative fraction.

The CDR3 here is CASSLLNTGEVGELFF. The CDR3 DNA sequence: TGTGCCAGCAGCTTACTCAACACGGGGGAGGTCGGGGAGCTGTTTTTT. This chain connects TRBV7-6 to TRBJ2-2; tentatively, D is TRBD2 (6 bases). Germline CDR1 reads SGHVS; CDR2 reads FNYEAQ. CDR3 length: 16 residues. V lost 2 bases and J 7 bases, leaving 17 bases between the germline ends.